This T cell receptor beta chain was observed in a study of early T cells in non-severe SARS-CoV-2 infection. On the study more broadly: RNA in bulk from unsorted whole blood was sequenced, and chains were unpaired.

This clonotype has at least ten counts. CDR1 and CDR2 (germline): LGHNA, YSLEER. The CDR3 runs to 18 residues. V was pared by 7 bases and J by 0 bases, with 22 bases between. One entry per CDR3 protein results from TCRdb running MiXCR on the 5' RACE reads. The repertoire has tens of thousands of distinct CDR3 sequences, around 6.1% of them found once; the top ten carry less than 25%. This chain joins TRBV4-3 and TRBJ1-5; the D is unclear. The clonotype comes from an adult who was a healthcare worker with PCR-confirmed SARS-CoV-2 infection or an uninfected control (not recorded which). The specimen comprised whole blood, sampled at baseline. The CDR3 DNA reads TGCGCCAGCATACCCATTTCCAAAGGCAGAGATAGCAATCAGCCCCAGCATTTT. This codes for CASIPISKGRDSNQPQHF.